This entry is about one T cell receptor beta chain. Its cognate antigen is unknown. The repertoire was sequenced with immunoSEQ multiplex PCR; TCRdb's copy has only in-frame clones and lacks some. The sample consists of roughly 58,000 clones, roughly 79% of them appearing once. CDR1 is LNHDA and CDR2 is SQIVND in the germline V gene (reference sequence). The CDR3 contains 13 residues. The ends lost 6 bases at V and 6 bases at J; junction bases unmatched: 5. The source of the sample is a study of T cells in localized non-small cell lung cancer. Broader study findings: Higher T cell density in the blood was associated with longer overall survival, whereas higher adjacent-lung clonality associated with shorter survival. Heterogeneity remains possible because sequencing was limited to only one tumor region. Exceeding tumor, uninvolved adjacent lung had the highest T cell clonality.

Sequencing used PBMCs, obtained before any cancer treatment. The TCR was taken from a man between 40 and 75 years old with stage II lung adenocarcinoma. V gene TRBV19 combines with J gene TRBJ2-3; 8 bases are shared with TRBD1. DNA for the CDR3: TGTGCCAGTAGCTTGGACAGGGCGGATACGCAGTATTTT. This encodes CASSLDRADTQYF.